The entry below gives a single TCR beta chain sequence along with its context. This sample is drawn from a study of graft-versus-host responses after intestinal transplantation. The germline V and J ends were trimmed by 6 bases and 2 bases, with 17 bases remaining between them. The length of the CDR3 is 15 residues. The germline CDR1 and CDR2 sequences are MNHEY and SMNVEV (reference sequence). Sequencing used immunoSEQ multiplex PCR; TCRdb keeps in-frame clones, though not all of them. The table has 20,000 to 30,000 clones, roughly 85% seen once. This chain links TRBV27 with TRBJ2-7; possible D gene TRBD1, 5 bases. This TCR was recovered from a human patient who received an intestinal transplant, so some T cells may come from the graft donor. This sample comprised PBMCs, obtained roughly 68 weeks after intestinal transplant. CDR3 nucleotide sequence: TGTGCCAGCAGCACGACAGCGTCCACCCCCTACGAGCAGTACTTC. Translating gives CASSTTASTPYEQYF.